Below, 9 T cell receptor beta chains from the same sample are listed, as sequenced in a study of blood T cell repertoires in COVID-19. Sequenced by immunoSEQ multiplex PCR; TCRdb stores in-frame clones only, minus some. Among 200,000 to 250,000 clones listed, 70% to 85% were seen once. The sequenced sample consisted of PBMCs or T cells enriched from blood (not recorded which). The receptor source for this set is a woman aged 55-69 years who had recovered from COVID-19.

This rearrangement joins TRBV12-3 or TRBV12-4 to TRBJ1-5; 8 bases line up with TRBD1. The length of the CDR3 is 12 residues. Losses at the gene ends were 6 bases for V and 7 bases for J; bases not matched to a gene: 2. For the CDR3, the DNA is TGTGCCAGCAGGACAGGGGCCCAGCCCCAGCATTTT. This encodes CASRTGAQPQHF.

V is TRBV19 and J is TRBJ2-7; D gene uncertain. The V and J ends lost 0 bases and 6 bases respectively, with 15 bases between them. Germline V gene sequence: CDR1 LNHDA, CDR2 SQIVND (reference sequence). The CDR3 totals 15 residues. Here the CDR3 DNA reads TGTGCCAGTAGTATAGATATATTCAGGTCCGGCGAGCAGTACTTC. Translation gives CASSIDIFRSGEQYF.

The gene calls are TRBV10-3 and TRBJ2-7, with D possibly TRBD1 on 5 matching bases. Deletions cut 7 bases from V and 0 bases from J, with 13 bases between. This CDR3 spans 14 amino acids. Germline lookup yields CDR1 ENHRY and CDR2 SYGVKD. The CDR3, as DNA: TGTGCCATCAACCAGGGAAGGGCCTCCTACGAGCAGTACTTC. Its protein is CAINQGRASYEQYF.

The chain is built from TRBV18 and TRBJ2-1; D remains unclear. Germline values: CDR1 KGHSH, CDR2 LQKENI. This CDR3 is built from 15 residues. V was clipped by 3 bases and J by 6 bases, with 15 bases between them. Here the CDR3 reads CASSPRQALTNEQFF. CDR3 coding DNA: TGTGCCAGCTCACCCCGGCAAGCGCTAACCAATGAGCAGTTCTTC.

The chain links TRBV5-5 to TRBJ1-1; no clear D. The ends were cut back, 1 base at V and 3 bases at J, with 4 bases in the middle. From germline, CDR1 is SGHKS and CDR2 YYEKEE (reference sequence). This CDR3 spans 12 amino acids. CDR3 sequence: CASSLTDTEAFF. The DNA for the CDR3 is TGTGCCAGCAGCTTGACAGACACTGAAGCTTTCTTT.

The chain has TRBV7-2 and TRBJ1-2; 7 nucleotides line up with TRBD1. After removal of 4 bases from V and 5 bases from J, the junction contained 1 base not matched to a gene. The CDR3 length is 12 residues. Germline V lookup: CDR1 SGHTA, CDR2 FQGNSA. The CDR3 here is CASSSGGYGYTF. CDR3 sequence (DNA): TGTGCCAGCAGCTCAGGGGGATATGGCTACACCTTC.

The chain uses TRBV6-5 and TRBJ1-2, with TRBD1 identical over 9 bases. This CDR3 is 15 amino acids long. CDR1 is MNHEY, CDR2 SVGAGI, per germline. The junction had 12 bases not matched to a gene; V was cut back by 6 bases and J by 7 bases. CDR3 protein: CASRSVPQGAFGYTF. In nucleotides, the CDR3 is TGTGCCAGCAGGTCGGTCCCACAGGGGGCTTTTGGCTACACCTTC.

The chain couples TRBV10-2 to TRBJ1-3; 10 bases match TRBD1. This CDR3 spans 16 amino acids. Germline assignment: CDR1 WSHSY and CDR2 SAAADI. J gave up 2 bases and V 3 bases, and 4 bases lay outside the gene matches. CDR3 in DNA: TGCGCCAGCAGTGAACCCGGACAGGGGGCTGGAAACACCATATATTTT. It encodes CASSEPGQGAGNTIYF.

V gene TRBV7-2 combines with J gene TRBJ2-2; tentatively, D is TRBD1 (8 bases). CDR1 and CDR2 from the germline V gene are SGHTA and FQGNSA. Trimming took 5 bases from V and 7 from J, leaving 17 bases between them. This CDR3 has 15 amino acids. The CDR3 DNA is TGTGCCAGCAGCGGGCGGACAGGGAGGGGCGGGGAGCTGTTTTTT. Its translation is CASSGRTGRGGELFF. Together with reference TRBV7-2 and TRBJ2-2, the CDR3 gives the full variable domain: GAGVSQSPSNKVTEKGKDVELRCDPISGHTALYWYRQSLGQGLEFLIYFQGNSAPDKSGLPSDRFSAERTGGSVSTLTIQRTQQEDSAVYLCASSGRTGRGGELFFGEGSRLTVL.